A selection of T cell receptor beta chains follows, all from one sample in a study of regulatory T cells in long-lasting Graves disease. TCRdb re-called the multiplex PCR reads through MiXCR, storing one row per CDR3 protein. This table has some 220,000 distinct CDR3 sequences, roughly 20% appearing once. These data were also filed under a second study, of T cells in Graves' hyperthyroidism and ophthalmopathy.

The sequencing used peripheral blood mononuclear cells (PBMCs), collected at new diagnosis, from a patient treated with antithyroid drugs. These receptors were obtained from a woman under 40 with Graves disease. Each CDR3 is given with its conserved first and last residue. A D gene is named only where the DNA matches it firmly. Size is stated for part of the rows, as once, few or many counts, or as a class when the clone is expanded.

TRBJ2-5	15	-	many	TRBV3-1	TGTGCCAGCAGCCAGTGGAGGGGCCAAAAGGGGACCCAGTACTTC	CASSQWRGQKGTQYF
TRBJ1-1	17	TRBD1	many	TRBV12-3/TRBV12-4	TGTGCCAGCAGCCCATACAGGGGCGCGGTAATGAACACTGAAGCTTTCTTT	CASSPYRGAVMNTEAFF
TRBJ2-5	15	TRBD2	many	TRBV14	TGTGCCAGCAGCCTCCAGCGGGGGGTCCAAGAGACCCAGTACTTC	CASSLQRGVQETQYF
TRBJ2-7	16	TRBD2	many	TRBV7-2	TGTGCCAGCAGCTTAGGGTGGCTAGCGGCTACCTACGAGCAGTACTTC	CASSLGWLAATYEQYF
TRBJ1-3	15	-	few	TRBV4-1	TGCGCCAGCAGCCAAGTCCAGTCCTCTGGAAACACCATATATTTT	CASSQVQSSGNTIYF
TRBJ1-1	15	TRBD1	many	TRBV3-1	TGTGCCAGCAGCCCCAAGTGGGACAGGGGGCCTGAAGCTTTCTTT	CASSPKWDRGPEAFF
TRBJ2-4	17	TRBD1	many	TRBV5-5	TGTGCCAGCAGCTCCTGGACAGGGCGTATAGCCAAAAACATTCAGTACTTC	CASSSWTGRIAKNIQYF
TRBJ2-1	15	-	-	TRBV24-1	TGTGCCACCAGTCCTGGCTCATTCTCCTACAGTGAGCAGTTCTTC	CATSPGSFSYSEQFF
TRBJ2-7	14	TRBD1	few	TRBV19	TGTGCCAGTAGTGCGACAGGGTCCTCCTACGAGCAGTACTTC	CASSATGSSYEQYF
TRBJ1-3	16	-	many	TRBV27	TGTGCCAGCAGCCCCGCTCAGGGGCTCTCTGGAAACACCATATATTTT	CASSPAQGLSGNTIYF
TRBJ2-1	13	TRBD2	-	TRBV6-2/TRBV6-3	TGTGCCAGCAGTGAGCGGGAGCGGGATGAGCAGTTCTTC	CASSERERDEQFF
TRBJ1-4	13	TRBD1	-	TRBV20-1	TGCAGTGCTAACAGGGGAAGACCTGAAAAACTGTTTTTT	CSANRGRPEKLFF
TRBJ1-5	16	TRBD1	many	TRBV6-4	TGTGCCAGACCACCCGGACAGGGACGTAGCAATCAGCCCCAGCATTTT	CARPPGQGRSNQPQHF
TRBJ1-3	16	-	many	TRBV9	TGTGCCAGCAGCGTAGATGGGGGGGCGGCTGGAAACACCATATATTTT	CASSVDGGAAGNTIYF
TRBJ1-1	13	-	many	TRBV20-1	TGCAGTGCGGGAGGGGGTAGATACACTGAAGCTTTCTTT	CSAGGGRYTEAFF
TRBJ1-2	16	TRBD1	many	TRBV27	TGTGCCAGCAGTTTATCCCCCCGACAGGGCCCGGTGGGCTACACCTTC	CASSLSPRQGPVGYTF
TRBJ1-1	16	TRBD1	many	TRBV28	TGTGCCAGCCTCTCCGGGACAGGGGGCCTGAACACTGAAGCTTTCTTT	CASLSGTGGLNTEAFF
TRBJ1-5	15	-	many	TRBV20-1	TGCAGTGCTAGCTCCAACCGACAGCCGTATCAGCCCCAGCATTTT	CSASSNRQPYQPQHF
TRBJ2-2	14	-	many	TRBV25-1	TGTGCCAGCAGCGTAAGGGGAGACACCGGGGAGCTGTTTTTT	CASSVRGDTGELFF
TRBJ2-7	14	-	many	TRBV11-2	TGTGCCAGCAGCCCCGGAGGGTTAGCCTACGAGCAGTACTTC	CASSPGGLAYEQYF
TRBJ1-3	14	-	many	TRBV28	TGTGCCAGCAGTCGCGAGGGGCGTGGAAACACCATATATTTT	CASSREGRGNTIYF
TRBJ1-1	13	-	few	TRBV6-5	TGTGCCAGCAGTTACGGGGTCGGGACACTCGCTTTCTTT	CASSYGVGTLAFF
TRBJ1-1	12	-	many	TRBV12-5	TGTGCTAGTGGTTTGGGGGGGCCTGAAGCTTTCTTT	CASGLGGPEAFF
TRBJ2-1	13	-	once	TRBV11-1	TGTGCCAGCAGCTTAGCGGAAGCCTACGAGCAGTTCTTC	CASSLAEAYEQFF
TRBJ2-7	15	-	many	TRBV12-3/TRBV12-4	TGTGCCAGCAGTTTAGCGCTGGGGGGCTCCTACGAGCAGTACTTC	CASSLALGGSYEQYF
TRBJ2-5	14	TRBD1	many	TRBV29-1	TGCAGCGCCCGTCCCGGGACAGGGGTGGAGACCCAGTACTTC	CSARPGTGVETQYF
TRBJ1-2	16	TRBD1	many	TRBV6-5	TGTGCCAGCAGTTACTCGACGGGGGGACAGGGCTATGGCTACACCTTC	CASSYSTGGQGYGYTF
TRBJ2-7	13	-	many	TRBV12-3/TRBV12-4	TGTGCCAGCAGTCCTTCACAGGACTACGAGCAGTACTTC	CASSPSQDYEQYF
TRBJ1-6	14	-	-	TRBV7-8	TGTGCCAGCAGCGTACAGGGTGAGAATTCACCCCTCCACTTT	CASSVQGENSPLHF
TRBJ2-3	15	-	many	TRBV15	TGTGCCACCAGCAGTTTTGTGGTGAACACAGATACGCAGTATTTT	CATSSFVVNTDTQYF
TRBJ1-4	14	-	many	TRBV5-1	TGCGCCAGCAGCTCCCGGACGGAGGGTGAAAAACTGTTTTTT	CASSSRTEGEKLFF
TRBJ1-1	15	-	many	TRBV19	TGTGCCAGTGGGCCCTGGGGGACACCGAACACTGAAGCTTTCTTT	CASGPWGTPNTEAFF
TRBJ1-6	17	-	few	TRBV4-1	TGCGCCAGCAGCCAAGGGGGAGGGGCCCGGGCTAATTCACCCCTCCACTTT	CASSQGGGARANSPLHF
TRBJ1-1	13	-	few	TRBV28	TGTGCCAGCAGGCCGGGGGTCAACACTGAAGCTTTCTTT	CASRPGVNTEAFF
TRBJ1-2	13	-	many	TRBV20-1	TGCAGTGCTAGAAACCCATCTGTTGATGGCTACACCTTC	CSARNPSVDGYTF
TRBJ1-2	16	TRBD1	-	TRBV4-1	TGCGCCAGCAGCCAAGTGACAGGGGGCGCTAACTATGGCTACACCTTC	CASSQVTGGANYGYTF
TRBJ1-4	15	-	many	TRBV6-1	TGTGCCAGCAGTGCTACTGGGACCCCGGGCGAAAAACTGTTTTTT	CASSATGTPGEKLFF
TRBJ1-1	12	-	many	TRBV5-1	TGTGCCAGCAGCGTTGGGGACACTGAAGCTTTCTTT	CASSVGDTEAFF
TRBJ1-1	14	-	-	TRBV5-6	TGTGCCAGCAGCTTCCGGACGGTAAACACTGAAGCTTTCTTT	CASSFRTVNTEAFF
TRBJ2-1	17	-	-	TRBV4-2	TGTGCCAGCAGCCAAGCACGATCGGTGAGCTCCTACAATGAGCAGTTCTTC	CASSQARSVSSYNEQFF
TRBJ2-5	16	-	-	TRBV2	TGTGCCAGCAGTTGGGGGCGCGGGAGTAGCGAAGAGACCCAGTACTTC	CASSWGRGSSEETQYF
TRBJ1-5	16	-	many	TRBV3-1	TGTGCCAGCAGCCAAGACGGCAGTTTTAGCAATCAGCCCCAGCATTTT	CASSQDGSFSNQPQHF
TRBJ2-1	13	-	many	TRBV6-1	TGTGCCAGCATCCTCCGGGGGTACAATGAGCAGTTCTTC	CASILRGYNEQFF
TRBJ1-5	17	TRBD1	many	TRBV28	TGTGCCAGCAGCAGCCATTGGGACAGGGCGGTCCTACAGCCCCAGCATTTT	CASSSHWDRAVLQPQHF
TRBJ1-1	19	TRBD1	many	TRBV12-3/TRBV12-4	TGTGCCAGCAGTTTACCAGGGTGGACAGGGATGGGTAAAAGCACTGAAGCTTTCTTT	CASSLPGWTGMGKSTEAFF
TRBJ1-5	16	-	many	TRBV10-3	TGTGCCATCAGTGAGTCTAAGACAGTGACCAATCAGCCCCAGCATTTT	CAISESKTVTNQPQHF
TRBJ1-4	15	TRBD1	many	TRBV10-3	TGTGCCATCAGTGACCGCGGACAGGGTGGTGAAAAACTGTTTTTT	CAISDRGQGGEKLFF
TRBJ2-3	13	TRBD2	few	TRBV20-1	TGCAGTGCCCCAGTCCCGGGGGGTGATACGCAGTATTTT	CSAPVPGGDTQYF